What follows is one T cell receptor beta chain and its context. Its antigen is currently unknown. The ends were cut back, 5 bases at V and 5 bases at J, with 12 bases in the middle. The length of the CDR3 is 13 residues. Looked up from germline, CDR1 is MNHEY and CDR2 is SVGAGI. The PCR used 60 Vbeta and 13 Jbeta primers. Assay: immunoSEQ multiplex PCR; the TCRdb copy retains only in-frame clones and omits some. The sample includes over 100,000 clones, about 70% of them seen just once. This sample was included in a study of cytomegalovirus exposure and HLA in healthy donors. Study overall: As released early, the data held about 85 million unique TCRs from HLA-typed donors. Points from the study as a whole: In a later analysis, TCR beta V- and J-gene trimming was associated with a missense DCLRE1C variant. Sequencing artifact likely explains a cluster of highly shared sequence variants.

The sample taken for sequencing was PBMCs. This sequence joins TRBV6-5 and TRBJ2-5, with D perhaps matching TRBD2 (5 bases). This receptor was obtained from a man younger than 40 in good health and CMV-seropositive. The CDR3 is CASSPGVLETQYF. The CDR3 coding sequence is TGTGCCAGCAGTCCCGGGGTGTTGGAGACCCAGTACTTC.